The text below deals with one T cell receptor beta chain. The data were obtained in a study of shared clonotypes between healthy human individuals. CDR1 and CDR2 from the germline V gene are MNHNS and SASEGT. Trimming removed 6 bases from V and 7 bases from J, with 16 bases in between. This CDR3 region has 14 residues. The method was immunoSEQ multiplex PCR; TCRdb's version includes in-frame clones alone and lacks a portion of them. The data hold about a million clones, with about 75% observed a single time. The J gene is TRBJ1-5, the V gene TRBV6-1, with a weak D call TRBD1 (5 bases). This receptor was identified in a man aged 18 to 30 in good health. Sequencing was done on a sample of memory CD4+ T cells sorted from blood. Specified subset: CD45RA-negative fraction. CDR3 residues: CASSEGGGSQPQHF. The CDR3 DNA follows: TGTGCCAGCAGCGAGGGCGGGGGTTCCCAGCCCCAGCATTTT.